This T cell receptor (beta chain) was found in a study of shared clonotypes between healthy human individuals (TCRdb year 2020). For the wider study: Three men and a couple of women, aged 18 to 49 years, made up the cohort. Blood TCR repertoires of five healthy adults were deeply sequenced to estimate repertoire size and the extent of clonotype sharing between individuals. Between about 0.94 and 8.9 billion PBMCs per donor were obtained by leukapheresis. Different laboratories and diverse techniques were used to prepare libraries and sequence TCR repertoires, to increase sequencing depth and limit assay-specific biases. General conclusions and limits of the study: The small number of donors limited the genetic and exposure-history diversity represented. Pairwise subsampling led to the expectation that sequencing depth would affect the degree of clonotype sharing among donors. Sampling was restricted to blood, and TCR repertoires in tissues likely differ from the TCR repertoires found in blood.

Trimming removed 4 bases from V and 7 bases from J; the gene matches leave 23 bases unexplained. The germline V gene specifies SGDLS as CDR1 and YYNGEE as CDR2. Its CDR3 holds 18 amino acids, cysteine through phenylalanine. The retained sequence is limited to the CDR3, 54 bases, with the frame set at the first base. Healthy HIV-negative adults with no recently reported acute infections or vaccinations were included as donors. Every donor was a Caucasian adult living in Nashville, Tennessee, USA. In the unsorted samples, 85 million to 100 million PBMCs were counted, and genomic DNA was extracted using the QIAamp DNA Blood Mini kit. After blood collection by leukapheresis, PBMCs were isolated using Ficoll-Histopaque density gradient centrifugation and then cryopreserved in the vapor phase of liquid nitrogen. TCR CDR3 regions were amplified from genomic DNA by multiplex PCR using the deep immunoSEQ assay. Genomic DNA extracted from each cell subset was distributed evenly over all wells of several immunoSEQ 96-well plates, and each plate served as one replicate. Each replicate PCR for unsorted PBMC received roughly 0.3 ug genomic DNA, equal to about 30,000 T cell genomes. Genomic DNA from unsorted PBMC was sequenced over ten immunoSEQ deep assay plates. Purified libraries were measured with a Qubit 3.0 fluorometer, size-checked on a Bioanalyzer 2100, and measured again with the KAPA Library Quantification kit. Every immunoSEQ 96-well plate was sequenced on a dedicated single-read 150-cycle Illumina NextSeq 550 flow cell. In the paper's pipeline: The immunoSEQ output contained only junctional sequences without quality scores, so filtering could not match that applied to full-length reads. Sequences were annotated with PyIR, a Python wrapper for IgBLAST v1.9, using IMGT germline references to assign V/J genes and CDR3. Any read was removed if the V/J assignment was weak (E-value above 1e-6), the CDR3 was missing, or the read contained stop codons, out-of-frame junctions, or ambiguous translated residues. V3J clonotypes were defined by identical inferred V gene, J gene, and CDR3 amino acid sequence. The percentage overlap between two repertoires was calculated by dividing the number of shared unique clonotypes by the size of the smaller repertoire. RTK rarefaction, the Chao1 estimator, and Recon v2.1 estimates of unobserved clonotypes were used to assess repertoire richness. Here the immuneACCESS table is served through TCRdb, limited to in-frame sequences with V and J called. Missing clones are a known gap in these copies; in checked studies unresolved V genes cover under half, and the rest lacks a known reason. The V and J calls and clone size were taken over from that table, and D and trimming were inferred from the DNA. Recorded for this sample are about 490,000 clones; less than 80% of them occurred a single time. The top ten hold less than 15% of the sample.

For this clone: The specificity of this receptor is unknown. The sample holds no much larger clone one base away, and base qualities are not on file.

Sequencing input: PBMCs. The source is a woman in her 40s in good health. Some clones in this sample may be carry-over from other donors' samples. The chain was built from TRBV9 and TRBJ2-7, and 7 junctional nucleotides match TRBD1. The nucleotides are TGTGCCAGCAGCCAAAACTCCCGAGTACAGGGGACCTCTTGGGAGCAGTACTTC. Its protein is CASSQNSRVQGTSWEQYF.